The 24 T cell receptor beta chains given below trace back to one sample, sequenced in a study of blood T cells in healthy people across ages. A sample-barcoded 5' primer and a J-beta primer mix were used in a second PCR of about 6 to 11 cycles. TCRdb processed the 5' RACE reads anew with MiXCR; each CDR3 protein has one entry. The data contain nearly 800,000 distinct CDR3 sequences, approximately 60% of them seen just once; the ten biggest clones take up roughly 25%. The sample was blood. The receptors originated from a man aged 35 to 55 in good health.

In its sample, this clonotype was seen a few times. The V gene is TRBV27, the J gene TRBJ2-6; TRBD1 matches at 7 bases. Germline V lookup: CDR1 MNHEY, CDR2 SMNVEV (reference sequence). V shed 5 bases and J 2 bases; nucleotides not matched to a gene: 9. This CDR3 spans 17 amino acids. Here the CDR3 DNA reads TGTGCCAGCAGTCCCTTACACAGGGGAACTGGGGCCAACGTCCTGACTTTC. This gives the protein CASSPLHRGTGANVLTF.

The J gene is TRBJ2-5, the V gene TRBV2, with D perhaps assigned TRBD1 or TRBD2 (5 bases each). The germline V gene encodes CDR1 SNHLY and CDR2 FYNNEI. V was clipped by 6 bases and J by 3 bases, with 17 bases between them. This CDR3 region has 15 residues. The CDR3 coding sequence is TGTGCCAGCAGCCCTGGGGGACGGAAGGAAGAGACCCAGTACTTC. Translated: CASSPGGRKEETQYF.

The rearrangement joins TRBV27 to TRBJ2-3; the D call may be TRBD1 or TRBD2 (5 bases each). CDR3 size: 15 residues. CDR1 MNHEY and CDR2 SMNVEV come from the germline V gene (reference sequence). V was trimmed by 5 bases and J by 4 bases, leaving 16 bases between them. CDR3 region: CASSPLGRKADTQYF. Written as DNA, the CDR3 is TGTGCCAGCAGTCCCCTGGGACGGAAAGCAGATACGCAGTATTTT.

J is TRBJ2-1 and V is TRBV2, with unresolved D. V shed 4 bases and J shed 5 bases, with 12 bases lying between them. This CDR3 is built from 14 residues. Germline values: CDR1 SNHLY, CDR2 FYNNEI. This CDR3 reads CASSVSELDNEQFF. DNA for the CDR3: TGTGCCAGCAGTGTGTCAGAGTTGGACAATGAGCAGTTCTTC.

The J gene is TRBJ2-3, the V gene TRBV15; 11 bases align to TRBD1. The CDR3 totals 17 residues. The V gene end was trimmed by 0 bases and the J gene end by 4 bases; junction bases not matched to a gene: 6. Germline CDR1 is LNHNV and CDR2 is YYDKDF (reference sequence). CDR3 coding DNA: TGTGCCACCAGCAGAGATTCCGGGACAGGGGGGTCAGATACGCAGTATTTT. Protein product: CATSRDSGTGGSDTQYF.

The genes are TRBV4-2 and TRBJ2-7; 10 positions agree with TRBD2. Per the germline V gene, CDR1 is LGHNA and CDR2 is YNFKEQ. The CDR3 is made up of 14 amino acids. The J segment lost 6 bases and the V segment lost 2 bases, leaving 4 bases of the junction unmatched. CDR3 nucleotide sequence: TGTGCCAGCAGCCAACTAGCGGGAGTCTCCGAGCAGTACTTC. Translating gives CASSQLAGVSEQYF.

Comment on this clonotype: The junction does not match germline at one end; this may be a read error. The chain uses TRBV3-1 and TRBJ1-2, with TRBD1 as a possible D gene (6 bases). Germline lookup yields CDR1 LGHDT and CDR2 YNNKEL (reference sequence). The CDR3 has 16 amino acids. CDR3: CASSQRTRDKPYGHTF. CDR3 DNA: TGTGCCAGCAGCCAAAGAACCCGGGACAAGCCCTATGGCCACACCTTC.

This clonotype was seen many times. The chain uses TRBV7-8 and TRBJ2-7; 12 bases fit TRBD2. This CDR3 comprises 14 residues. CDR1 is SGHVS and CDR2 is FQNEAQ in the germline V gene. Trimming cost V 6 bases and J 3 bases; bases outside gene matches: 3. CDR3 protein: CASRLAGGGYEQYF. CDR3 coding DNA: TGTGCCAGCAGACTAGCGGGAGGAGGCTACGAGCAGTACTTC.

The chain joins TRBV7-2 to TRBJ1-1; tentatively, D is TRBD1 (6 bases). Germline V lookup: CDR1 SGHTA, CDR2 FQGNSA. This CDR3 comprises 14 residues. Trimming took 6 bases from V and 2 from J, leaving 13 bases between them. Here the CDR3 reads CASRMGAANTEAFF. Written as DNA, the CDR3 is TGTGCCAGCAGGATGGGGGCCGCCAACACTGAAGCTTTCTTT. Filled out from reference TRBV7-2 and TRBJ1-1, the complete variable domain reads GAGVSQSPSNKVTEKGKDVELRCDPISGHTALYWYRQSLGQGLEFLIYFQGNSAPDKSGLPSDRFSAERTGGSVSTLTIQRTQQEDSAVYLCASRMGAANTEAFFGQGTRLTVV.

This chain joins TRBV6-2 or TRBV6-3 and TRBJ2-7, with unresolved D. The DNA end is a closer match to TRBJ2-5, so the J assignment may be wrong. The germline CDR1 and CDR2 sequences are MNHEY and SVGEGT. CDR3 length: 12 amino acids. CDR3 in amino acids: CASSYSSKTQYF. The CDR3 DNA follows: TGTGCCAGCAGTTACTCGTCGAAGACCCAGTACTTC.

The CDR3 region has the DNA TGTGCCAGCAGCCGAGTGGACAGGGGTGGAGGCTACACCTTC. It codes for CASSRVDRGGGYTF. J is TRBJ1-2 and V is TRBV3-1, with 9 bases fitting TRBD1. Germline V gene sequence: CDR1 LGHDT, CDR2 YNNKEL (reference sequence). Losses at the gene ends were 4 bases for V and 8 bases for J; bases not matched to a gene: 8. The length of the CDR3 is 14 residues. The full variable domain, in which reference TRBV3-1 and TRBJ1-2 provide the parts outside the CDR3, is DTAVSQTPKYLVTQMGNDKSIKCEQNLGHDTMYWYKQDSKKFLKIMFSYNNKELIINETVPNRFSPKSPDKAHLNLHINSLELGDSAVYFCASSRVDRGGGYTFGSGTRLTVV.

This clonotype has only a few counts. This chain links TRBV7-9 with TRBJ2-3; D gene unclear. The CDR3 has 18 amino acids. Per germline, CDR1 SEHNR and CDR2 FQNEAQ (reference sequence). V gave up 7 bases and J gave up 2 bases, with 25 bases separating them. The DNA of the CDR3 is TGTGCCAGCACCCACCCCGCCCCCGGCATAGATCCCACAGATACGCAGTATTTT. Translation gives CASTHPAPGIDPTDTQYF. Full variable domain (remainder filled in from reference TRBV7-9 and TRBJ2-3): DTGVSQNPRHKITKRGQNVTFRCDPISEHNRLYWYRQTLGQGPEFLTYFQNEAQLEKSRLLSDRFSAERPKGSFSTLEIQRTEQGDSAMYLCASTHPAPGIDPTDTQYFGPGTRLTVL.

The chain uses TRBV14 and TRBJ2-4; tentatively, D is TRBD1 (6 bases). Germline lookup yields CDR1 SGHDN and CDR2 FVKESK. This CDR3 spans 15 amino acids. Trimming left V 3 bases short and J 13 bases short, with 22 bases between. CDR3 region: CASSHGEHLEGEQYF. The CDR3 coding sequence is TGTGCCAGCAGCCATGGGGAACATCTCGAGGGGGAGCAGTACTTC.

V gene TRBV15 combines with J gene TRBJ1-2; D remains unclear. Germline values: CDR1 LNHNV, CDR2 YYDKDF (reference sequence). Trimming cost V 3 bases and J 6 bases, with 23 bases left between them. CDR3 length equals 17 residues. CDR3 residues: CATSSNYPGEGLDGYTF. In nucleotides, the CDR3 is TGTGCCACCAGCAGCAATTACCCCGGGGAGGGTCTCGATGGCTACACCTTC.

This clonotype appeared once. V gene TRBV29-1 combines with J gene TRBJ2-3, with 7 bases matching TRBD2. The CDR3 sequence is 18 residues long. Germline CDR1 reads SQVTM; CDR2 reads ANQGSEA. V was clipped by 7 bases and J by 4 bases; unmatched bases: 23. The CDR3 is CSAVPPTSARAKSDTQYF. In DNA, the CDR3 is TGCAGCGCCGTCCCCCCTACTAGCGCGAGGGCCAAATCAGATACGCAGTATTTT.

This clonotype was observed a single time. The chain uses TRBV20-1 and TRBJ1-2; 7 nucleotides align to TRBD1. The CDR3 consists of 13 residues. The V and J ends lost 6 bases and 7 bases, in that order; junction bases with no gene match: 11. Per germline, CDR1 DFQATT and CDR2 SNEGSKA (reference sequence). CDR3 amino acids: CSAATGIQVGYTF. In nucleotides, the CDR3 is TGCAGTGCCGCGACAGGGATTCAGGTTGGCTACACCTTC.

The CDR3 loop reads CASTDRRGGETQYF. The CDR3 DNA sequence: TGCGCCAGCACGGACAGGAGAGGAGGAGAGACCCAGTACTTC. This chain uses TRBV5-1 with TRBJ2-5, with 7 bases matching TRBD1. V gave up 6 bases and J gave up 4 bases; unmatched junction bases: 9. The CDR3 runs 14 residues. In germline, CDR1 is SGHRS, CDR2 YFSETQ.

The chain recombines TRBV2 with TRBJ2-7; no definite D call. Trimming removed 6 bases at V and 2 bases at J, with 20 bases between. This CDR3 contains 16 residues. CDR1 is SNHLY, CDR2 FYNNEI, per germline. The CDR3 reads CASSGLAWAHTYEQYF. Here the CDR3 DNA reads TGTGCCAGCAGCGGGCTTGCATGGGCTCACACCTACGAGCAGTACTTC.

This clonotype was seen at least ten times. V and J are TRBV29-1 and TRBJ2-7, with D hard to call. Per germline, CDR1 SQVTM and CDR2 ANQGSEA. The V gene lost 7 bases and the J gene lost 0 bases, with 13 bases spanning the gap. The CDR3 is made up of 13 amino acids. In nucleotides, the CDR3 is TGCAGCGCTGGACCGACTGGCTCCTACGAGCAGTACTTC. This encodes CSAGPTGSYEQYF.

This clonotype has more than one count but fewer than ten. The chain recombines TRBV25-1 with TRBJ1-2; no clear D. CDR1 MGHDK and CDR2 SYGVNS come from the germline V gene. Trimming pared 8 bases from V and 4 bases from J, leaving 11 bases between. The CDR3 covers 12 residues. This chain's CDR3 is CASEGFFYGYTF. The CDR3 nucleotides are TGTGCCAGCGAAGGATTTTTCTATGGCTACACCTTC.

The chain's CDR3 is CASSQVGVGRIMNTEAFF. CDR3 nucleotide sequence: TGTGCCAGCAGCCAAGTGGGGGTGGGCAGGATAATGAACACTGAAGCTTTCTTT. The V call is TRBV4-2, the J call TRBJ1-1; a possible D gene is TRBD1 (5 bases). CDR1 and CDR2 from the germline V gene are LGHNA and YNFKEQ. V dropped 1 base and J dropped 0 bases, with 18 bases sitting between them. The CDR3 totals 18 residues.

This clonotype has just a few counts. CDR3 DNA: TGTGCCAGCAGCTTAGTCCTGGGACCCCAGCATTTT. Its protein product is CASSLVLGPQHF. J is TRBJ1-5 and V is TRBV7-9; no clear D gene. Germline loops: CDR1 SEHNR, CDR2 FQNEAQ (reference sequence). The CDR3 loop spans 12 amino acids. V lost 1 base and J lost 10, with 8 bases in between. Variable domain in full (rest from reference TRBV7-9 and TRBJ1-5): DTGVSQNPRHKITKRGQNVTFRCDPISEHNRLYWYRQTLGQGPEFLTYFQNEAQLEKSRLLSDRFSAERPKGSFSTLEIQRTEQGDSAMYLCASSLVLGPQHFGDGTRLSIL.

J is TRBJ2-2 and V is TRBV9; D might be TRBD1 or TRBD2, each matching 6 bases. V lost 6 bases, J lost 1 base, and 16 bases lay in between. The CDR3 loop spans 16 amino acids. In germline, CDR1 is SGDLS, CDR2 YYNGEE. The CDR3 DNA reads TGTGCCAGCAACCCTAGGGGGGTGGAGAACACCGGGGAGCTGTTTTTT. Protein sequence: CASNPRGVENTGELFF.

The V gene is TRBV5-1, the J gene TRBJ2-3; unclear D gene. Trimming pared 1 base from V and 3 bases from J, leaving 9 bases between. In germline, CDR1 is SGHRS, CDR2 YFSETQ. This CDR3 has 14 amino acids. In nucleotides, the CDR3 is TGCGCCAGCAGCTTGAACCTGAGAACAGATACGCAGTATTTT. This gives the protein CASSLNLRTDTQYF.